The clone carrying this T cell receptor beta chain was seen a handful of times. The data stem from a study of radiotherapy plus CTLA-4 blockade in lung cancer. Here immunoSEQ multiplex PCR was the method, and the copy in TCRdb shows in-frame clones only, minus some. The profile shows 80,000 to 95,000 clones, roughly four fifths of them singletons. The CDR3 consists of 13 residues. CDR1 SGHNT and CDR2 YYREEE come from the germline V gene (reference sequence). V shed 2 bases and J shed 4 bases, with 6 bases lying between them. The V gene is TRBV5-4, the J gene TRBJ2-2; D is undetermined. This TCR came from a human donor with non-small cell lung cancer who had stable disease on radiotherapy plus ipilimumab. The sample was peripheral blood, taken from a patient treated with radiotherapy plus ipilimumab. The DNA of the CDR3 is TGTGCCAGCAGCTTAACTGGCACCGGGGAGCTGTTTTTT. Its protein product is CASSLTGTGELFF.